The clone carrying this T cell receptor (beta chain) showed up just a few times. What it binds is unknown. Using its own MiXCR run on the reads, TCRdb lists one record per CDR3 protein. This repertoire shows hundreds of thousands of distinct CDR3 sequences, 20% to 30% found once; its top ten account for less than 9.5%. The data were obtained in a study of T cell repertoires in cytomegalovirus infection. CDR1 and CDR2 from the germline V gene are MNHNS and SASEGT. The length of the CDR3 is 15 residues. Trimming cost V 8 bases and J 4 bases, with 19 bases left between them. Whole-study findings and limits: Individuals carrying CMV plus the relevant HLA were identified by cumulative frequency of public TCR beta families.

Sample: CD8+ T cells from PBMCs. The receptor was derived from a human donor in good health (CMV status not recorded). Some clones in this sample may be carry-over from other donors' samples. V and J are TRBV6-1 and TRBJ2-3; D not resolved. For the CDR3, the DNA is TGTGCCAGCTGCCGGTTGGCAGGAGATGCAGATACGCAGTATTTT. It codes for CASCRLAGDADTQYF.